The 3 T cell receptor beta chains listed next were all sequenced from one sample in a study of blood T cell repertoires in COVID-19. Sequenced by immunoSEQ multiplex PCR; TCRdb stores in-frame clones only, minus some. The sample carries over 150,000 clones, approximately 86% recorded once. Sequenced input: PBMCs or T cells enriched from blood (not recorded which). These receptors all come from a woman in her twenties or thirties who had recovered from COVID-19.

V is TRBV5-1 and J is TRBJ1-4, with D uncertain. The CDR3 consists of 17 residues. Germline CDR1 and CDR2: SGHRS and YFSETQ. V was cut by 4 bases and J by 3 bases, with 19 bases left in between. The CDR3 DNA is TGCGCCAGCAGCGCAAATCCGGGATCACCGGCTAATGAAAAACTGTTTTTT. It translates to CASSANPGSPANEKLFF.

The chain employs TRBV29-1 and TRBJ2-3, with 10 positions matching TRBD1. The length of the CDR3 is 17 residues. V was pared by 8 bases and J by 3 bases, with 17 bases of the junction left unmatched. CDR1 is SQVTM, CDR2 ANQGSEA, per germline. DNA of the CDR3: TGCAGCCCAACCAAAATAAGACAGGGGGCGATAACAGATACGCAGTATTTT. Translating it yields CSPTKIRQGAITDTQYF.

The rearrangement joins TRBV6-5 to TRBJ2-1; weak D call: TRBD1 (7 bases). The CDR3 has 12 residues. V gave up 8 bases and J gave up 9 bases, with 14 bases separating them. CDR1 and CDR2 (germline): MNHEY, SVGAGI. CDR3 amino acids: CASPRGVGEQFF. The CDR3 DNA is TGTGCCAGCCCCAGGGGGGTTGGTGAGCAGTTCTTC.